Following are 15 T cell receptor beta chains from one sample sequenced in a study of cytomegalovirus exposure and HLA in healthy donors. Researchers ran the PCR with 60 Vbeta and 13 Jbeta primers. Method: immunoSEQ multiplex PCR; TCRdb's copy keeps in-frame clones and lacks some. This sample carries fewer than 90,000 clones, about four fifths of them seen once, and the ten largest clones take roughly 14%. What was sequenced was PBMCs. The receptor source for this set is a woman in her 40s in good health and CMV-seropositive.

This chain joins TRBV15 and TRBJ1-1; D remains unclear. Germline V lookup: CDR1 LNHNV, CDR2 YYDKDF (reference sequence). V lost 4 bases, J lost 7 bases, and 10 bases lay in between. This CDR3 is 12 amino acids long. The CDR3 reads CATSKDFGEAFF. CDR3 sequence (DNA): TGTGCCACCAGCAAAGACTTCGGTGAAGCTTTCTTT.

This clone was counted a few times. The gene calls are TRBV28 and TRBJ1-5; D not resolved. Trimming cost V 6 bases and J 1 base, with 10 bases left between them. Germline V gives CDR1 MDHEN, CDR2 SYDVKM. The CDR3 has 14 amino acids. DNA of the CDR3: TGTGCCAGCAGATCCGGGATGAGCAATCAGCCCCAGCATTTT. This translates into CASRSGMSNQPQHF.

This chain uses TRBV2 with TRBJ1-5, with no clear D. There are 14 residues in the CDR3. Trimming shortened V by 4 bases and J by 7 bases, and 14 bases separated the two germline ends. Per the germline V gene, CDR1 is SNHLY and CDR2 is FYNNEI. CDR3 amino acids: CASSALSSEQPQHF. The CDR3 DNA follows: TGTGCCAGCAGTGCCTTGTCCTCCGAGCAGCCCCAGCATTTT.

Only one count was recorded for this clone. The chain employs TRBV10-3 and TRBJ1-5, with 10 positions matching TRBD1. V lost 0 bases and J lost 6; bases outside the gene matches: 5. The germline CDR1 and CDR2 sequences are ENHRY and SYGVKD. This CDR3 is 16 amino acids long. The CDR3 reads CAISESWTGGGQPQHF. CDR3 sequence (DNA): TGTGCCATCAGTGAGTCGTGGACAGGGGGAGGTCAGCCCCAGCATTTT.

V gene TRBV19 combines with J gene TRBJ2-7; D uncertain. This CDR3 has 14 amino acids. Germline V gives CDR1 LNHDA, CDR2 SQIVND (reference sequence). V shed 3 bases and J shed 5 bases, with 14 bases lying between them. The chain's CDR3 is CASSIVYAADEQYF. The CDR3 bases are TGTGCCAGTAGTATTGTTTATGCTGCAGACGAGCAGTACTTC.

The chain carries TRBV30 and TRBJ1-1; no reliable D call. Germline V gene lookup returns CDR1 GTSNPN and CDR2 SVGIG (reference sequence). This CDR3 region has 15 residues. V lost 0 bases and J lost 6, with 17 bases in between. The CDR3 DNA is TGTGCCTGGAGTGTAAATTTTGGCGGGCGGCCTGAAGCTTTCTTT. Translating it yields CAWSVNFGGRPEAFF.

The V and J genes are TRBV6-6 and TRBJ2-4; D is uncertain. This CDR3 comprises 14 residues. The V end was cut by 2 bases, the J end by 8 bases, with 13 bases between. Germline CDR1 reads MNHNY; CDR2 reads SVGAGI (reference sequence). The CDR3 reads CASSYLSTVYIQYF. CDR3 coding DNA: TGTGCCAGCAGTTACCTAAGCACAGTGTACATTCAGTACTTC.

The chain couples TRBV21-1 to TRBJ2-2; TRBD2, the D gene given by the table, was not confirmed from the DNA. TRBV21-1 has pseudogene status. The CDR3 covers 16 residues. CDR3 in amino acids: CASSKGNGSYTGELFF. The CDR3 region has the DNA TGTGCCAGCAGCAAAGGAAATGGGAGTTACACCGGGGAGCTGTTTTTT.

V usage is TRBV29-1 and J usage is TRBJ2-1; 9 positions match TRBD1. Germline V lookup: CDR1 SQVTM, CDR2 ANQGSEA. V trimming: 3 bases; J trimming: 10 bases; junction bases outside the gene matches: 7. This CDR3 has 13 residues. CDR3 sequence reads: CSVEGTGSGEQFF. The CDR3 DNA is TGCAGCGTTGAGGGGACAGGGTCTGGCGAGCAGTTCTTC.

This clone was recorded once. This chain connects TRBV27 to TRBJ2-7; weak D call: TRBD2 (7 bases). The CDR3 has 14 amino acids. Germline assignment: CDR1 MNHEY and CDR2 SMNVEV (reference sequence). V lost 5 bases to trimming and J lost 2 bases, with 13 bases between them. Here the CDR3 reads CASSEGGPPYEQYF. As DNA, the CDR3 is TGTGCCAGCAGTGAGGGGGGGCCCCCCTACGAGCAGTACTTC.

The CDR3 reads CASSPTTGFNEQYF. Here the CDR3 DNA reads TGCGCCAGCAGCCCCACGACAGGGTTCAACGAGCAGTACTTC. V gene TRBV5-1 combines with J gene TRBJ2-7; TRBD1 aligns across 7 bases. CDR1 is SGHRS, CDR2 YFSETQ, per germline. The CDR3 loop spans 14 amino acids. V was pared by 4 bases and J by 5 bases, with 9 bases of the junction left unmatched.

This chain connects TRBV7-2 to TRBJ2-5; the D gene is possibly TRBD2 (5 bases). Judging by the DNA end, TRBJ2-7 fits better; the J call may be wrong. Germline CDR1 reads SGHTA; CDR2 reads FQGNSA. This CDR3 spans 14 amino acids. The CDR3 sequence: CASSLARDSYEQYF. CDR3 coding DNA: TGTGCCAGCAGCTTAGCCCGGGACTCCTACGAGCAGTACTTC.

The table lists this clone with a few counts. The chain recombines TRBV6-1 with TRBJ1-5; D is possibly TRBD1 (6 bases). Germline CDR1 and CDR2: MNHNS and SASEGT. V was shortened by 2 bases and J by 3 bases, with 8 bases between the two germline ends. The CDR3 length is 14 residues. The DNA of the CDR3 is TGTGCCAGCAGTGAACGGGACATCAATCAGCCCCAGCATTTT. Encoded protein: CASSERDINQPQHF.

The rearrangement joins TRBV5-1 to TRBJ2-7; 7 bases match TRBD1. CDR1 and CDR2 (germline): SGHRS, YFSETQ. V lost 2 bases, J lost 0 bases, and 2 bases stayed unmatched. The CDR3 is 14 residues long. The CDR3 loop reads CASSLGDSSYEQYF. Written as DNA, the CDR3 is TGCGCCAGCAGCTTAGGGGACAGCTCCTACGAGCAGTACTTC.

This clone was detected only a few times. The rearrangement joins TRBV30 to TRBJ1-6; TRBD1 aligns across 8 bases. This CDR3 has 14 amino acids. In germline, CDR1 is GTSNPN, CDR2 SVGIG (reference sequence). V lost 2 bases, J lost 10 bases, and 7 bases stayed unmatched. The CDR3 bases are TGTGCCTGGAGTCGCGACAGGGGTACGTCACCCCTCCACTTT. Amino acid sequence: CAWSRDRGTSPLHF. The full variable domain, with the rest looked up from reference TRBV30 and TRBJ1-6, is SQTIHQWPATLVQPVGSPLSLECTVEGTSNPNLYWYRQAAGRGLQLLFYSVGIGQISSEVPQNLSASRPQDRQFILSSKKLLLSDSGFYLCAWSRDRGTSPLHFGNGTRLTVT.